Sequencing of this TCR beta chain was carried out in a study of cytomegalovirus exposure and HLA in healthy donors (dated by TCRdb to the late 2010s). Background on the whole study: A later analysis indicated that the 90 to 150 validation repertoires were generated on the platform also employed for the roughly 650 repertoires of the first cohort. To predict cytomegalovirus infection status, the study combined high-throughput TCR immunosequencing, statistical association of individual TCRs with disease status, and machine learning. The study was designed to test whether signatures of past pathogen exposure could be identified by cataloging public T cell receptors. A separate validation cohort of roughly 120 different subjects was used in addition to the 666-subject first cohort.

Separate from the roughly 660-subject first cohort, the validation cohort of some 130 subjects was the group to which the donors belonged. General findings and caveats noted by the study authors: In a later analysis, TCRs clustered in the first cohort were found to also tend to co-occur in the 130 or so validation repertoires, with about 94% of cluster scores above 0. The study gave a list of under 200 TCR beta chains associated with cytomegalovirus. The authors suggested that the approach could potentially be extended to other disease states and immunological phenotypes. In vitro tests confirmed that a few of the cytomegalovirus-associated TCR beta chains recognize cytomegalovirus antigens. Most TCR sequences were observed very rarely across donors, whereas some public TCRs were present in many individuals. All 110 or so repertoires were used to score co-occurrence in the validation cohort in a later analysis, because that analysis had no HLA typing for the cohort. The classifier was reported to diagnose cytomegalovirus status with high specificity and sensitivity in both the original cohort and the validation cohort.

The library was generated by the immunoSEQ multiplex PCR assay. Turning to the authors' computational methods: A statistical classification framework was built to diagnose cytomegalovirus status from the catalog of TCR beta chain sequences. The immuneACCESS repertoire file appears here via TCRdb, limited to in-frame rearrangements. These files lack a portion of the clones; in checked studies, under half of the deficit traces to unresolved V genes, and the cause of the others is not known. The V and J calls and the clone size are those of that table, but D and trimming were determined from the DNA. For this sample there are tens of thousands of clones; roughly 95% appear just once. Of the sample, about 4.5% is held by the ten largest clones. For this clone: The clone's antigen remains unknown. No clone much larger than this one lies a single base away; base qualities are absent.

Sequencing was performed on PBMCs. This TCR derives from a woman in her late teens or twenties in good health and CMV-seropositive.

The bases are TGTGCCAGAGGGGGTACTAGCTCTGGAAACACCATATATTTT. Its protein is CARGGTSSGNTIYF. Rearrangement joined TRBV2 to TRBJ1-3; a tentative D match to TRBD1 spans 6 bases. V is reduced by 9 bases and J by 0 bases, leaving a spacing of 12 bases between them. Measured from the cysteine to the phenylalanine, the CDR3 is 14 residues long. Only the CDR3 DNA is retained, 42 bases long and in frame from the first base. CDR1 and CDR2, looked up from the germline V gene, are SNHLY and FYNNEI.